This T cell receptor (beta chain) is drawn from a study of CXCR3-negative and CXCR3-positive naive CD8 T cells. Germline values: CDR1 SGHRS, CDR2 YFSETQ. This CDR3 spans 18 amino acids. The authors made the TRB cDNA libraries by 5' RACE using UMI labels. One entry per CDR3 protein, without DNA, is what TCRdb gives after re-calling the 5' RACE reads. In all, the sample yields about 130,000 distinct CDR3 sequences. Of note for this clonotype: The antigen remains unidentified.

Findings and caveats of the study: For CXCR3-positive naive cells, TRB CDR3s were more hydrophobic than those of CXCR3-negative naive cells.

This TCR came from a human donor in good health. Some clones in this sample may be carry-over from other donors' samples. The sample was naive CXCR3+ CD8+ T cells from blood. Subset specified: CD45RO-CCR7+CD27+CD95- naive CD8+ T cells expressing CXCR3 (TNR3+). This rearrangement joins TRBV5-1 to TRBJ2-7; TCRdb gives TRBD2 as the D gene, but with no DNA this cannot be confirmed. The CDR3: CASSSGLAGDRSSYEQYF.